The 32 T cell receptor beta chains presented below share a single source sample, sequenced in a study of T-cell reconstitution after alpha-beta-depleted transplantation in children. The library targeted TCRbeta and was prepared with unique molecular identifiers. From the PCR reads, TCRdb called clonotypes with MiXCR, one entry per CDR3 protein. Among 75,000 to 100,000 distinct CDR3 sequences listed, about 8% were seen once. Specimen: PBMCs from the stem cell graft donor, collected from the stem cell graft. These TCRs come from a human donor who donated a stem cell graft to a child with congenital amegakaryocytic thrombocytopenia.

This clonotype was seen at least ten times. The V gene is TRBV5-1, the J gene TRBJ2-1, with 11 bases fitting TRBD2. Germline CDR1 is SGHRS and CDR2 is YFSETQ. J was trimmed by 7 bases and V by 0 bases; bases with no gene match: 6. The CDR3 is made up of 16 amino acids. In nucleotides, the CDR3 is TGCGCCAGCAGCTTGGGCGTGGCTAGCGGGAGGAATGAGCAGTTCTTC. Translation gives CASSLGVASGRNEQFF.

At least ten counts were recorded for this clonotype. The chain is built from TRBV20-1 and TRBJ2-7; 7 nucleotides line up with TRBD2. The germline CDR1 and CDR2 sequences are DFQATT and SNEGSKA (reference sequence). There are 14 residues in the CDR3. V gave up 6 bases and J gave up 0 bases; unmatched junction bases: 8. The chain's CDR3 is CSAHGEGSSYEQYF. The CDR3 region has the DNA TGCAGTGCCCACGGGGAGGGAAGCTCCTACGAGCAGTACTTC.

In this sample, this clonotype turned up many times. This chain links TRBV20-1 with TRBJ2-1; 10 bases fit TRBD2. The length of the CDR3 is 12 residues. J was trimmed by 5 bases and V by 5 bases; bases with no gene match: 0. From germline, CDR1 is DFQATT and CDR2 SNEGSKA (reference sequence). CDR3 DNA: TGCAGTGCTGGACTAGCGGACAATGAGCAGTTCTTC. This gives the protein CSAGLADNEQFF.

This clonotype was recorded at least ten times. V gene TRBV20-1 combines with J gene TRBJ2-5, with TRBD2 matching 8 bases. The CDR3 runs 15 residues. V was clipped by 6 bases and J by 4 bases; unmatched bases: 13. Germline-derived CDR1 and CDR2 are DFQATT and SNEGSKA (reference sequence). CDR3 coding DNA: TGCAGTGCCCTAGCCGTCAGCGGGGGCGGAGAGACCCAGTACTTC. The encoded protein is CSALAVSGGGETQYF.

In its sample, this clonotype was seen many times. CDR3 nucleotides: TGTGCCAGCAGCGTGGGACTAGCGGGAGTTGGGTTGACAGATACGCAGTATTTT. This encodes CASSVGLAGVGLTDTQYF. The V and J genes are TRBV9 and TRBJ2-3; 14 bases match TRBD2. The CDR3 covers 18 residues. With V trimmed by 2 bases and J by 3 bases, 8 bases remained unmatched. CDR1 and CDR2 (germline): SGDLS, YYNGEE.

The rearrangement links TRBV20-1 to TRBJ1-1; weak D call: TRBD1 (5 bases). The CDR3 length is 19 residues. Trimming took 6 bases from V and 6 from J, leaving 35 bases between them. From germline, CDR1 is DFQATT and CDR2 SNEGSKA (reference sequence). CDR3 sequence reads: CSAWGPGTGSVRAQAEAFF. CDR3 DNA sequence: TGCAGTGCCTGGGGCCCCGGGACGGGATCGGTGAGGGCTCAGGCTGAAGCTTTCTTT.

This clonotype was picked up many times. The CDR3 is CASSLAGARQGGTGELFF. The DNA for the CDR3 is TGCGCCAGCAGCTTGGCCGGGGCCCGGCAGGGAGGAACCGGGGAGCTGTTTTTT. V usage is TRBV5-1 and J usage is TRBJ2-2, with D maybe TRBD2 (6 bases). The CDR3 length is 18 residues. Germline CDR1 is SGHRS and CDR2 is YFSETQ. Trimming shortened V by 0 bases and J by 5 bases, and 20 bases separated the two germline ends.

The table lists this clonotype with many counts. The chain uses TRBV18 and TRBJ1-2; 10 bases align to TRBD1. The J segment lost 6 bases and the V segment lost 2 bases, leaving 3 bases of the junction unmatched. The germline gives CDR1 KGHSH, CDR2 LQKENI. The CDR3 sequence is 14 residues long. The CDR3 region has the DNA TGTGCCAGCTCACCAACGACAGGGGGCGATGGCTACACCTTC. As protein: CASSPTTGGDGYTF.

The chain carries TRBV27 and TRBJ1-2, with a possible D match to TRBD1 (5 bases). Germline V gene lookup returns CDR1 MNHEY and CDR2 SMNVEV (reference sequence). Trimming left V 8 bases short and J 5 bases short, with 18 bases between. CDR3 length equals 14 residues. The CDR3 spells CASRLSGDGYGYTF. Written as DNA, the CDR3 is TGTGCCAGCCGGCTTTCTGGGGACGGATATGGCTACACCTTC.

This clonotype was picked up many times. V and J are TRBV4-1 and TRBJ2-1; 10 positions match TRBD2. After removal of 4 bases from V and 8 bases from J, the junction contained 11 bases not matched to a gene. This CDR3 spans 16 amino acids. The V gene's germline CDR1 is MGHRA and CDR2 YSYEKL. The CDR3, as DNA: TGCGCCAGCAGCCCGTTTCATAGCGGGAGGCTAGATGAGCAGTTCTTC. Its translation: CASSPFHSGRLDEQFF.

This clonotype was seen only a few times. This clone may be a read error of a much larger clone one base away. For the CDR3, the DNA is TGCTGTGCGACAACTAGCGGGGGGGATCATTGGAAAGAGACCCAGTACTTC. Its protein product is CCATTSGGDHWKETQYF. V usage is TRBV20-1 and J usage is TRBJ2-5; 13 nucleotides align to TRBD2. The CDR3 consists of 17 residues. CDR1 and CDR2 from the germline V gene are DFQATT and SNEGSKA (reference sequence).

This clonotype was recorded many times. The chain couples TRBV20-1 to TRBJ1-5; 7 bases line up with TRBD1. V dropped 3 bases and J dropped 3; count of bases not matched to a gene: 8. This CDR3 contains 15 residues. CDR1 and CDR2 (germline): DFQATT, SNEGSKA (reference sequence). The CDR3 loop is CSASRTTGSNQPQHF. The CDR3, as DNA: TGCAGTGCTAGTAGGACGACAGGGTCCAATCAGCCCCAGCATTTT.

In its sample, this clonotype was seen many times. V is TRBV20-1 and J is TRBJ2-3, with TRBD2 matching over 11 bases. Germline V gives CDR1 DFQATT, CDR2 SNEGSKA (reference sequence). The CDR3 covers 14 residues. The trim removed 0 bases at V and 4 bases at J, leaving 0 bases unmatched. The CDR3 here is CSARELAGADTQYF. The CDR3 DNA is TGCAGTGCTAGAGAACTAGCGGGGGCAGATACGCAGTATTTT.

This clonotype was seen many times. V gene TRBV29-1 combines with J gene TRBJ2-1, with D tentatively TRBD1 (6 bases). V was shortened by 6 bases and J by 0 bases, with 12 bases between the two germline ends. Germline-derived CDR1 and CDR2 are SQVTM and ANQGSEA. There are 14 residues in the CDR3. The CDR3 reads CSVRGLSSYNEQFF. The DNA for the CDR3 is TGCAGCGTCAGGGGCCTCAGCTCCTACAATGAGCAGTTCTTC.

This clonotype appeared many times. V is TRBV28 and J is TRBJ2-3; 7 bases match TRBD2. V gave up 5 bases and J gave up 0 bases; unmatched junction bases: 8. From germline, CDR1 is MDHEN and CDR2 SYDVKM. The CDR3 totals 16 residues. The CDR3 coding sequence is TGTGCCAGCAGTCCCCTGGGGGGGGTGAGCACAGATACGCAGTATTTT. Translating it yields CASSPLGGVSTDTQYF. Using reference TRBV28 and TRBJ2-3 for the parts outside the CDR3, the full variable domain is DVKVTQSSRYLVKRTGEKVFLECVQDMDHENMFWYRQDPGLGLRLIYFSYDVKMKEKGDIPEGYSVSREKKERFSLILESASTNQTSMYLCASSPLGGVSTDTQYFGPGTRLTVL.

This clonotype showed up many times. CDR3 residues: CSARTQGQRGYGYTF. Written as DNA, the CDR3 is TGCAGTGCTAGGACCCAGGGGCAGAGGGGCTATGGCTACACCTTC. The gene calls are TRBV20-1 and TRBJ1-2; maybe TRBD1 (6 bases). CDR3 length: 15 residues. V was cut by 3 bases and J by 4 bases, with 18 bases left in between. The germline V gene encodes CDR1 DFQATT and CDR2 SNEGSKA (reference sequence).

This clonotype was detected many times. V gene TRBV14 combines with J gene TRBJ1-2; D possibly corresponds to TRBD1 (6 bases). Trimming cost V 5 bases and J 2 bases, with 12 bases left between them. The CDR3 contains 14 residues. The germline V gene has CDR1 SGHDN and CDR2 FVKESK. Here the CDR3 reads CASSSFRGNYGYTF. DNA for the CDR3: TGTGCCAGCAGCTCCTTCAGGGGAAACTATGGCTACACCTTC. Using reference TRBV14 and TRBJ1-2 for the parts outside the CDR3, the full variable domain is EAGVTQFPSHSVIEKGQTVTLRCDPISGHDNLYWYRRVMGKEIKFLLHFVKESKQDESGMPNNRFLAERTGGTYSTLKVQPAELEDSGVYFCASSSFRGNYGYTFGSGTRLTVV.

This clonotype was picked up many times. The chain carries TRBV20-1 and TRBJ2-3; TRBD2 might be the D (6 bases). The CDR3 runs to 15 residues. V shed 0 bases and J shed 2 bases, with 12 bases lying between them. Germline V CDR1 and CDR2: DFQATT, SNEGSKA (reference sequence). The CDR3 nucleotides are TGCAGTGCTAGAGATTATTGGGGGGACACAGATACGCAGTATTTT. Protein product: CSARDYWGDTDTQYF.

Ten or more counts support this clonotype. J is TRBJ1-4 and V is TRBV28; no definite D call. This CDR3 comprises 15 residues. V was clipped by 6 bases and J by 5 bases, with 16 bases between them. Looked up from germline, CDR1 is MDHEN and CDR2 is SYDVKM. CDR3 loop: CASSKPGLLNEKLFF. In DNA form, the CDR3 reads TGTGCCAGCAGCAAACCGGGTCTTCTAAATGAAAAACTGTTTTTT.

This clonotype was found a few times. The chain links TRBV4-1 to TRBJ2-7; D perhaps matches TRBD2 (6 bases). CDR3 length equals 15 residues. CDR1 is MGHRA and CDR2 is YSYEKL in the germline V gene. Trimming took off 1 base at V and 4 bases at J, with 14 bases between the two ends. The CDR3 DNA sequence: TGCGCCAGCAGCCAAGGGTCCGGGACTGTGTACGAGCAGTACTTC. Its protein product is CASSQGSGTVYEQYF.

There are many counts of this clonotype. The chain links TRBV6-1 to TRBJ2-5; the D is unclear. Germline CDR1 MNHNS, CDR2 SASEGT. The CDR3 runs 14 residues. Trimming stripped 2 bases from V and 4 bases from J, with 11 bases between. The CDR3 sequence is CASSESALGETQYF. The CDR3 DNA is TGTGCCAGCAGTGAATCAGCATTGGGAGAGACCCAGTACTTC.

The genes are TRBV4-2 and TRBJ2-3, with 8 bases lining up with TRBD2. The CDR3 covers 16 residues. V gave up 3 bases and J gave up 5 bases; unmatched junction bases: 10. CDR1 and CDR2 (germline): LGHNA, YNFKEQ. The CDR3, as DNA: TGTGCCAGCAGCCAGGCCGCGGGAGGCGGGGGAGATACGCAGTATTTT. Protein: CASSQAAGGGGDTQYF.

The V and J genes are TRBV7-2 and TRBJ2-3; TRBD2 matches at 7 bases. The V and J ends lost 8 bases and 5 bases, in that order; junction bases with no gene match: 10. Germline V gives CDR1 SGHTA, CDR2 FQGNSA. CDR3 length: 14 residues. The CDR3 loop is CASQGPAGRDTQYF. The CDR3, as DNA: TGTGCCAGCCAAGGCCCAGCGGGAAGAGATACGCAGTATTTT. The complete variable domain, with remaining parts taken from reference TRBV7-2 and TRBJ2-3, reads GAGVSQSPSNKVTEKGKDVELRCDPISGHTALYWYRQSLGQGLEFLIYFQGNSAPDKSGLPSDRFSAERTGGSVSTLTIQRTQQEDSAVYLCASQGPAGRDTQYFGPGTRLTVL.

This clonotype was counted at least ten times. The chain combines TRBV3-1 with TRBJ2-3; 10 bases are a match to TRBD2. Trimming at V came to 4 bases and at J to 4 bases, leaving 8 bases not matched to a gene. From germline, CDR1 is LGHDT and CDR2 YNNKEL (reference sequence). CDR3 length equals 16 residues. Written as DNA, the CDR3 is TGTGCCAGCAGCCTTCGGACTAGCGGAGAGGCAGATACGCAGTATTTT. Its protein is CASSLRTSGEADTQYF.

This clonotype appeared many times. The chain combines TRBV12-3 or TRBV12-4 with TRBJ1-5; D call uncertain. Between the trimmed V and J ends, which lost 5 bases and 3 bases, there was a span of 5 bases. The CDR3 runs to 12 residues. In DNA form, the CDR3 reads TGTGCCAGCAGTACTTACAATCAGCCCCAGCATTTT. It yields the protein CASSTYNQPQHF.

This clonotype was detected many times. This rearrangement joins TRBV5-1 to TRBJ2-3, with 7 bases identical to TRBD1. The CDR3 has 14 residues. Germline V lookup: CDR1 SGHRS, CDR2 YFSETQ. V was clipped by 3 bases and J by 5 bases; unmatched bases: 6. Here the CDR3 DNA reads TGCGCCAGCAGCTCGGGACAGCGCGGAGATACGCAGTATTTT. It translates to CASSSGQRGDTQYF.

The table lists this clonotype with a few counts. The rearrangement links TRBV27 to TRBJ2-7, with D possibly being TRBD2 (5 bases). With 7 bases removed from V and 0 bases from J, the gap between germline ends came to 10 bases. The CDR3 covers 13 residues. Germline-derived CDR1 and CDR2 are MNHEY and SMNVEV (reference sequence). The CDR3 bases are TGTGCCAGCACCTTAGGAGGCTCCTACGAGCAGTACTTC. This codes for CASTLGGSYEQYF.

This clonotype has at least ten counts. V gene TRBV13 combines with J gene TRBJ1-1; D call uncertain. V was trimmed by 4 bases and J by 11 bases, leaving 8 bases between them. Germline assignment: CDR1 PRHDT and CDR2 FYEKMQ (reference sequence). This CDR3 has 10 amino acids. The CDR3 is CASSSERAFF. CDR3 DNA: TGTGCCAGCAGCTCCGAGAGGGCTTTCTTT.

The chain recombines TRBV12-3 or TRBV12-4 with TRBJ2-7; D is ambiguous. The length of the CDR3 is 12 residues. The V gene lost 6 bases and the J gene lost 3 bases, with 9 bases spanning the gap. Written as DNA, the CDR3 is TGTGCCAGCAGCCTCCAAGACTACGAGCAGTACTTC. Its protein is CASSLQDYEQYF.

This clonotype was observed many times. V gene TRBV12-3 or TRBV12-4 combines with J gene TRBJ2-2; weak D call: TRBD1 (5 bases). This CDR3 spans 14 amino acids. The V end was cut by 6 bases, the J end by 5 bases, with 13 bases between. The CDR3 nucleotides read TGTGCCAGCAGACCCCAGGGTTGGACCGGGGAGCTGTTTTTT. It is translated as CASRPQGWTGELFF.

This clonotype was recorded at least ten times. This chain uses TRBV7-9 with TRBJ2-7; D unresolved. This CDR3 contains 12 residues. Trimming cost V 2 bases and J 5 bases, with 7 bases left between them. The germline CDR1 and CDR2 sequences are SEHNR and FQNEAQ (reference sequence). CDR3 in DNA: TGTGCCAGCAGCTTAATGTCTAACGAGCAGTACTTC. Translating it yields CASSLMSNEQYF.

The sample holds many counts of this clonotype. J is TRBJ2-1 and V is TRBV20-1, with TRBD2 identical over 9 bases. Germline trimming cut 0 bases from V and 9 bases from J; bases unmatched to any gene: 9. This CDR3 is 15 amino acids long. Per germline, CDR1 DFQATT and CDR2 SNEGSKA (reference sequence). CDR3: CSARDGAGGSREQFF. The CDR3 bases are TGCAGTGCTAGAGATGGAGCGGGAGGCTCGCGTGAGCAGTTCTTC.